Following are 21 T cell receptor beta chains from one sample sequenced in a study of radiation and T cells in renal cell carcinoma. Time point of the sample: blood 4 weeks post-SBRT, at nephrectomy. Treatment in this sample: 15 Gy SBRT to primary tumor, nephrectomy 4 weeks later. The assay was immunoSEQ multiplex PCR, and TCRdb's table has in-frame clones only and misses some. Here the sample spans some 78,000 clones, around 89% being singletons. The sample was blood, taken from a patient whose treatment included radiotherapy and nephrectomy. The receptors were sampled from a woman in her seventies with renal cell carcinoma.

The chain uses TRBV19 and TRBJ2-2, with D perhaps being TRBD1 or TRBD2 (6 bases each). The CDR3 runs to 16 residues. Trimming stripped 4 bases from V and 0 bases from J, with 12 bases between. From germline, CDR1 is LNHDA and CDR2 SQIVND (reference sequence). The CDR3 nucleotides are TGTGCCAGTAGTACCCACGGGGGCGCGAACACCGGGGAGCTGTTTTTT. Protein product: CASSTHGGANTGELFF.

This sequence joins TRBV9 and TRBJ2-4; 7 bases agree with TRBD1. The CDR3 loop spans 17 amino acids. The V segment lost 2 bases and the J segment 4 bases; nucleotides outside the gene matches: 12. Germline CDR1 and CDR2: SGDLS and YYNGEE. The CDR3 is CASSVDPSTGIKNIQYF. For the CDR3, the DNA is TGTGCCAGCAGCGTGGATCCCTCGACAGGGATTAAAAACATTCAGTACTTC.

This chain joins TRBV4-2 and TRBJ2-1, with D perhaps TRBD1 (6 bases). Germline-derived CDR1 and CDR2 are LGHNA and YNFKEQ. V lost 2 bases and J 4 bases, leaving 6 bases between the germline ends. CDR3 size: 13 residues. CDR3 coding DNA: TGTGCCAGCAGCCAAACAGGGTACAATGAGCAGTTCTTC. It translates to CASSQTGYNEQFF.

The CDR3 DNA is TGTGCCAGCAGTGAAGTGGCTGAAGCTTTCTTT. It translates to CASSEVAEAFF. The genes are TRBV6-1 and TRBJ1-1, with unresolved D. This CDR3 has 11 residues. Germline V CDR1 and CDR2: MNHNS, SASEGT. V was pared by 1 base and J by 6 bases, with 3 bases between.

The DNA for the CDR3 is TGTGCCAGCAGCCTCCCCGGGACAGGGGGATTAGAAGCTTTCTTT. It specifies CASSLPGTGGLEAFF. The V and J genes are TRBV5-5 and TRBJ1-1; 11 bases are shared with TRBD1. V shed 4 bases, J shed 8 bases, and the junction held 10 bases outside the gene matches. Germline V gives CDR1 SGHKS, CDR2 YYEKEE (reference sequence). This CDR3 spans 15 amino acids.

This chain uses TRBV5-5 with TRBJ1-1, with a possible D match to TRBD1 (6 bases). V was clipped by 1 base and J by 5 bases, with 9 bases between them. The CDR3 loop spans 13 amino acids. The germline CDR1 and CDR2 sequences are SGHKS and YYEKEE (reference sequence). This CDR3 is CASSLRGETEAFF. The CDR3 nucleotides are TGTGCCAGCAGCTTGAGGGGGGAGACTGAAGCTTTCTTT.

This chain uses TRBV7-2 with TRBJ2-5; D is perhaps TRBD1 or TRBD2 (5 bases each). The J call is in doubt because the DNA end fits TRBJ2-7 better. Germline V gene data show CDR1 as SGHTA and CDR2 as FQGNSA. The CDR3 totals 16 residues. CDR3: CASSFANGAGAYEQYF. For the CDR3, the DNA is TGTGCCAGCAGCTTCGCAAACGGGGCAGGAGCCTACGAGCAGTACTTC.

V is TRBV18 and J is TRBJ2-7, with 9 bases that match TRBD2. This CDR3 has 17 amino acids. Germline lookup yields CDR1 KGHSH and CDR2 LQKENI. V was clipped by 1 base and J by 4 bases; unmatched bases: 11. The CDR3 region is CASSPLPFAGGPYEQYF. In DNA form, the CDR3 reads TGTGCCAGCTCACCACTCCCCTTCGCGGGGGGGCCGTACGAGCAGTACTTC.

This chain uses TRBV4-2 with TRBJ2-2; 12 bases match TRBD2. Germline trimming cut 11 bases from V and 5 bases from J; bases unmatched to any gene: 12. This CDR3 is 16 amino acids long. Per the germline V gene, CDR1 is LGHNA and CDR2 is YNFKEQ. CDR3 in amino acids: CAVRGLAGGLTGELFF. Here the CDR3 DNA reads TGTGCCGTACGTGGGCTAGCGGGGGGGCTTACCGGGGAGCTGTTTTTT.

The chain combines TRBV28 with TRBJ1-5, with D unclear. The V end lost 2 bases, the J end lost 1 base, and 12 bases lay between the germline ends. From germline, CDR1 is MDHEN and CDR2 SYDVKM. This CDR3 spans 16 amino acids. The CDR3 nucleotides read TGTGCCAGCAGTTTAGTGGCCCTTCCCAGCAATCAGCCCCAGCATTTT. Protein product: CASSLVALPSNQPQHF.

The chain joins TRBV5-1 to TRBJ1-1; D remains unclear. Trimming removed 0 bases from V and 9 bases from J, with 9 bases in between. CDR1 and CDR2 (germline): SGHRS, YFSETQ. This CDR3 spans 12 amino acids. DNA for the CDR3: TGCGCCAGCAGCTTGGGTGGGCAGAAAGCTTTCTTT. This gives the protein CASSLGGQKAFF.

In its sample, this clone was seen once. The chain uses TRBV9 and TRBJ2-1; D possibly uses TRBD1 or TRBD2 (5 bases each). The germline gives CDR1 SGDLS, CDR2 YYNGEE. Trimming pared 4 bases from V and 4 bases from J, leaving 15 bases between. The CDR3 has 15 amino acids. The CDR3 is CASSPPPGQYNEQFF. CDR3 in DNA: TGTGCCAGCAGCCCCCCCCCGGGGCAGTACAATGAGCAGTTCTTC.

The CDR3 coding sequence is TGTGCCAGCAGCTTAGGGGCGCAACCACTCGGCACAGATACGCAGTATTTT. It translates to CASSLGAQPLGTDTQYF. The rearrangement joins TRBV7-9 to TRBJ2-3; D gene uncertain. Germline V gene lookup returns CDR1 SEHNR and CDR2 FQNEAQ (reference sequence). The V gene lost 1 base and the J gene lost 1 base, with 15 bases spanning the gap. This CDR3 contains 17 residues.

This chain connects TRBV27 to TRBJ1-4; possible D gene TRBD1, 5 bases. CDR3 length equals 16 residues. V was cut by 6 bases and J by 4 bases, with 18 bases left in between. CDR1 MNHEY and CDR2 SMNVEV come from the germline V gene (reference sequence). The DNA of the CDR3 is TGTGCCAGCAGCCTGAAAGGTGGGGCCCTTAATGAAAAACTGTTTTTT. Protein product: CASSLKGGALNEKLFF.

This clone was picked up a small number of times. The chain uses TRBV5-4 and TRBJ2-2; D gene unclear. Trimming took 4 bases from V and 2 from J, leaving 9 bases between them. The CDR3 runs to 14 residues. Germline V gene data show CDR1 as SGHNT and CDR2 as YYREEE (reference sequence). The CDR3: CASSRTANTGELFF. The CDR3 coding sequence is TGTGCCAGCAGCCGGACGGCAAACACCGGGGAGCTGTTTTTT.

The sample holds a few counts of this clone. The gene calls are TRBV6-5 and TRBJ1-1; weak D call: TRBD1 (5 bases). V lost 6 bases and J lost 4, with 12 bases in between. This CDR3 contains 13 residues. The germline CDR1 and CDR2 sequences are MNHEY and SVGAGI. The CDR3 DNA is TGTGCCAGCAGCCCCCCAGGGCTCACTGAAGCTTTCTTT. As protein: CASSPPGLTEAFF.

This chain links TRBV5-1 with TRBJ2-7; the D gene is possibly TRBD1 (6 bases). Trimming pared 7 bases from V and 0 bases from J, leaving 11 bases between. Per the germline V gene, CDR1 is SGHRS and CDR2 is YFSETQ. The CDR3 has 13 amino acids. The chain's CDR3 is CASSRTDSYEQYF. CDR3 coding DNA: TGCGCCAGCTCACGGACAGACTCCTACGAGCAGTACTTC.

The chain carries TRBV9 and TRBJ2-1; 7 bases fit TRBD2. The CDR3 has 15 amino acids. Germline lookup yields CDR1 SGDLS and CDR2 YYNGEE. V lost 0 bases and J lost 6; bases outside the gene matches: 6. This chain's CDR3 is CASSVGWRGSNEQFF. The CDR3, as DNA: TGTGCCAGCAGCGTAGGTTGGCGGGGGAGCAATGAGCAGTTCTTC.

This sequence joins TRBV11-3 and TRBJ1-2; D uncertain. Per the germline V gene, CDR1 is SGHNT and CDR2 is YENEEA. The CDR3 is 16 amino acids. The V and J ends lost 5 bases and 4 bases respectively, with 20 bases between them. The CDR3 loop is CASSLYMGTGGYGYTF. Written as DNA, the CDR3 is TGTGCCAGCAGCCTCTACATGGGAACGGGTGGCTATGGCTACACCTTC.

The chain recombines TRBV11-2 with TRBJ2-7, with a tentative D call TRBD2 (6 bases). Germline V gives CDR1 SGHAT, CDR2 FQNNGV. The CDR3 extends over 12 amino acids. Trimming took 5 bases from V and 2 from J, leaving 7 bases between them. The CDR3 nucleotides read TGTGCCAGCAGCCCGGGAGCCTACGAGCAGTACTTC. Amino acid sequence: CASSPGAYEQYF.

The CDR3 DNA reads TGTGCCAGCAGCTTGGGAGGGCCGGGGTTAAGCACAGATACGCAGTATTTT. This gives the protein CASSLGGPGLSTDTQYF. The chain combines TRBV5-4 with TRBJ2-3, with D tentatively TRBD2 (5 bases). Germline CDR1 reads SGHNT; CDR2 reads YYREEE (reference sequence). The CDR3 has 17 amino acids. Trimming removed 0 bases at V and 0 bases at J, with 14 bases between.